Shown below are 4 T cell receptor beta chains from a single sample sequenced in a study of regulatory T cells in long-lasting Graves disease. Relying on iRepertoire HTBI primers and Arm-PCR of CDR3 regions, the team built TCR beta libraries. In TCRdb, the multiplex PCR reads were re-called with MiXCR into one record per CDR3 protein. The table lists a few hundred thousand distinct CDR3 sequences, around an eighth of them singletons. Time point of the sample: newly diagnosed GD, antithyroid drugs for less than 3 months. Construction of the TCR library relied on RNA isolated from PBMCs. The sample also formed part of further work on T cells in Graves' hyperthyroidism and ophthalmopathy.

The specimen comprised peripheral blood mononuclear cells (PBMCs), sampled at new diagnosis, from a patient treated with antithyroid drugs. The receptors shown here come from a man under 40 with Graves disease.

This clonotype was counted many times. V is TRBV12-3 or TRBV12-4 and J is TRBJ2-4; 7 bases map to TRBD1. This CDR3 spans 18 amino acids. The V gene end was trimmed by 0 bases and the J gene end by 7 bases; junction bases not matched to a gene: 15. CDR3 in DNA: TGTGCCAGCAGTTTAGCCGGTCAGCTCACAGGGGCCGGGAACATTCAGTACTTC. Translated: CASSLAGQLTGAGNIQYF.

CDR3 bases: TGCAGTGCTAGAGGCGGGGAATACTACAATGAGCAGTTCTTC. Translation gives CSARGGEYYNEQFF. V is TRBV20-1 and J is TRBJ2-1, with D possibly TRBD2 on 6 matching bases. Germline-derived CDR1 and CDR2 are DFQATT and SNEGSKA (reference sequence). Trimming removed 1 base at V and 3 bases at J, with 10 bases between. The CDR3 covers 14 residues.

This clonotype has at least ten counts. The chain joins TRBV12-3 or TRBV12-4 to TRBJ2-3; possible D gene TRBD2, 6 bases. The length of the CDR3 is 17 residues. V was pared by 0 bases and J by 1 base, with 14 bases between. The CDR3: CASSLALIAARTDTQYF. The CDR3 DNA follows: TGTGCCAGCAGTTTAGCGCTAATAGCGGCCCGCACAGATACGCAGTATTTT.

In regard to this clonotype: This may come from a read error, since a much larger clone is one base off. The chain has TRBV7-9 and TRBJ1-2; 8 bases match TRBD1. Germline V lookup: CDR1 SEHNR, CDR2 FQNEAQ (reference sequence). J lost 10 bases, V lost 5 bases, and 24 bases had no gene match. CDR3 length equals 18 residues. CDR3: CASSPNLSSGQGTTAYTF. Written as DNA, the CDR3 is TGTGCCAGCAGCCCAAACCTCTCCAGTGGACAGGGAACCACGGCCTACACCTTC.